A selection of T cell receptor beta chains follows, all from one sample in a study of cytomegalovirus exposure and HLA in healthy donors. Profiling relied on immunoSEQ multiplex PCR, and the TCRdb table lists in-frame clones only, not all of them. The data show some 270,000 clones, 80% to 90% seen once. Material for sequencing was PBMCs. All receptors come from a woman aged 18-29 years in good health and CMV-seronegative. CDR3s include the opening cysteine and the closing phenylalanine or tryptophan. The D gene is left open where the match is weak. Clone sizes are given selectively: once, few, many, or a class where the clone is expanded.

v_call,clone_size,j_call,d_call,cdr3_nt,cdr3_aa
TRBV5-1,few,TRBJ1-1,TRBD1,TGCGCCAGCAGCTTAGGGACAGGTATGAACACTGAAGCTTTCTTT,CASSLGTGMNTEAFF
TRBV10-1,.,TRBJ2-7,.,TGCGCCAGCAGTGAGCGGGAGAGATACGAGCAGTACTTC,CASSERERYEQYF
TRBV5-6,.,TRBJ1-1,TRBD1,TGTGCCAGCAGCCGGGAGGCGACAGGGGTTAAAATTGGGAACACTGAAGCTTTCTTT,CASSREATGVKIGNTEAFF
TRBV2,.,TRBJ2-2,.,TGTGCCAGCAGTCCGACCGGGGAGCTGTTTTTT,CASSPTGELFF
TRBV2,.,TRBJ1-6,TRBD1,TGTGCCAGCAGTGAACATGGGACAGGGGGCTACAATTCACCCCTCCACTTT,CASSEHGTGGYNSPLHF
TRBV18,.,TRBJ2-2,TRBD1,TGTGCCAGCTCACCTGCAGGGGGCGCCGGGGAGCTGTTTTTT,CASSPAGGAGELFF
TRBV7-2,.,TRBJ2-4,.,TGTGCCAGCAGCTCAGACAGGTGGGATAAGAAGTTC,CASSSDRWDKKF
TRBV4-2,.,TRBJ2-3,.,TGTGCCAGCAGCCCACTCGGTCAGGACACAGATACGCAGTATTTT,CASSPLGQDTDTQYF
TRBV7-9,.,TRBJ1-1,.,TGTGCCAGCAGCTTAGCTACAGATAGTGCTGAAGCTTTCTTT,CASSLATDSAEAFF
TRBV6-5,.,TRBJ1-1,TRBD1,TGTGCCAGCAGCCCGGACAGGGGGTATACTGAAGCTTTCTTT,CASSPDRGYTEAFF
TRBV7-8,.,TRBJ2-1,TRBD2,TGTGCCAGCAGCTTAATCCTAGCGGGTACACCGTTCAATGAGCAGTTCTTC,CASSLILAGTPFNEQFF
TRBV5-1,.,TRBJ2-3,TRBD2,TGCGCCAGCAGCACCGGGACTAGCGGAGATACGCAGTATTTT,CASSTGTSGDTQYF
TRBV29-1,.,TRBJ1-4,.,TGCAGCGTTGGACAGGATAGTGAAAAACTGTTTTTT,CSVGQDSEKLFF
TRBV2,.,TRBJ2-1,.,TGTGCCAGCAGTATAAATGAGCAGTTCTTC,CASSINEQFF
TRBV4-1,once,TRBJ2-1,TRBD2,TGCGCCAGCAGCCCTCTAGCGGGAGTCGCCTACAATGAGCAGTTCTTC,CASSPLAGVAYNEQFF
TRBV6-1,.,TRBJ2-1,TRBD1,TGTGCCATACCAGGGGGTTCCTACAATGAGCAGTTCTTC,CAIPGGSYNEQFF
TRBV27,.,TRBJ1-5,.,TGTGCCAGCAGCCCACAGGGTACGGATGGGGGCAATCAGCCCCAGCATTTT,CASSPQGTDGGNQPQHF